This T cell receptor (beta chain) came from a study of Graves' ophthalmopathy and Graves' hyperthyroidism. General study results and limits: The model reached just under 71% sensitivity and around 72% specificity for predicting ophthalmopathy progression.

The study amplified TCR beta CDR3 regions using RNA transcripts. Second-round multiplex PCR came after a first-round RT-PCR that employed HTBI primers. TCRdb independently ran MiXCR on the multiplex PCR reads; one entry per CDR3 protein. The profile shows around 670,000 distinct CDR3 sequences, roughly 41% of them singletons. This clonotype was found once. Its antigen is not known. A junction end diverges from the germline sequence, so it may reflect a read error. Germline CDR1 is DFQATT and CDR2 is SNEGSKA (reference sequence). The CDR3 sequence is 12 residues long. The sequence derives from an adult man with Graves' ophthalmopathy. This sequence joins TRBV20-1 and TRBJ1-1, with 7 bases fitting TRBD1. The sample comprised peripheral blood. CDR3 sequence: CSADREGTEAYF. The CDR3 DNA follows: TGCAGTGCTGACAGGGAAGGCACTGAAGCTTACTTT.